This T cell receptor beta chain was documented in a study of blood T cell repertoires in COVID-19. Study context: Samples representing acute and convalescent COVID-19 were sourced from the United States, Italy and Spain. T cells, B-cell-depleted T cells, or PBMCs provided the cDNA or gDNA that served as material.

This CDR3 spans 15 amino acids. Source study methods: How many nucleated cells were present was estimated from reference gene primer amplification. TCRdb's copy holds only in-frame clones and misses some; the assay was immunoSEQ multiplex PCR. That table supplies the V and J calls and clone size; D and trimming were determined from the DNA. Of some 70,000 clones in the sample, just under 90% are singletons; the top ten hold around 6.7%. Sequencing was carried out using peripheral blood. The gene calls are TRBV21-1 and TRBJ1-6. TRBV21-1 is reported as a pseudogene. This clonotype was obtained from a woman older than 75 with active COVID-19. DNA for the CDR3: TGTGCCAGCAGCAAGGGGGAGGGTGAAGATTCACCCCTCCACTTT. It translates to CASSKGEGEDSPLHF.